This entry lists 31 T cell receptor beta chains sequenced from one sample in a study of T cells in Graves' hyperthyroidism and ophthalmopathy. The source material, RNA transcripts, was used to amplify TCR beta CDR3 regions. Researchers ran a first-round RT-PCR on the TCR CDR3 using the HTBI primer set. TCRdb called the multiplex PCR reads again in MiXCR, with one record for every CDR3 protein. The data contain roughly 720,000 distinct CDR3 sequences, roughly 17% of them singletons. Specimen: blood. These receptors were taken from a man aged 45-65 years with Graves' hyperthyroidism.

This chain uses TRBV18 with TRBJ2-1, with 10 nucleotides matching TRBD1. J gave up 5 bases and V 3 bases, and 4 bases lay outside the gene matches. There are 15 residues in the CDR3. Germline V gene data show CDR1 as KGHSH and CDR2 as LQKENI. The CDR3 bases are TGTGCCAGCTCACCGGGACAGGGGTTAAACAATGAGCAGTTCTTC. Protein sequence: CASSPGQGLNNEQFF.

This clonotype was counted many times. This chain links TRBV28 with TRBJ1-2, with D perhaps TRBD1 (6 bases). V was pared by 6 bases and J by 8 bases, with 22 bases between. The CDR3 runs to 15 residues. Germline V lookup: CDR1 MDHEN, CDR2 SYDVKM. The chain's CDR3 is CASSPEGRTGHGYTF. As DNA, the CDR3 is TGTGCCAGCAGCCCGGAGGGGCGTACAGGGCACGGCTACACCTTC.

In its sample, this clonotype was seen many times. The V and J genes are TRBV28 and TRBJ1-1; D is possibly TRBD1 (6 bases). Trimming removed 2 bases from V and 5 bases from J, with 15 bases in between. Germline V gives CDR1 MDHEN, CDR2 SYDVKM. This CDR3 has 15 residues. Here the CDR3 DNA reads TGTGCCAGCAGTTTACCACAGGGAGTGGGTACTGAAGCTTTCTTT. Protein sequence: CASSLPQGVGTEAFF.

This clonotype has a count of ten or more. The rearrangement links TRBV12-3 or TRBV12-4 to TRBJ2-1; no clear D gene. This CDR3 region has 15 residues. Trimming took 7 bases from V and 4 from J, leaving 17 bases between them. The CDR3 region is CASTYGNGPYNEQFF. CDR3 nucleotide sequence: TGTGCCAGCACTTATGGCAACGGGCCGTACAATGAGCAGTTCTTC.

This clonotype occurred a few times. The chain joins TRBV6-2 or TRBV6-3 to TRBJ2-5, with no clear D. V was shortened by 0 bases and J by 5 bases, with 7 bases between the two germline ends. In germline, CDR1 is MNHEY, CDR2 SVGEGT. This CDR3 is 13 amino acids long. DNA of the CDR3: TGTGCCAGCAGTTACTCTACGTCGGAGACCCAGTACTTC. Encoded protein: CASSYSTSETQYF.

Ten or more counts support this clonotype. This sequence joins TRBV12-3 or TRBV12-4 and TRBJ1-1, with D unresolved. Deletions cut 2 bases from V and 10 bases from J, with 14 bases between. The CDR3 spans 13 residues. As DNA, the CDR3 is TGTGCCAGCAGTTTAAGTGGATACGAGGTAGCTTTCTTT. As protein: CASSLSGYEVAFF.

J is TRBJ1-1 and V is TRBV11-3; the D is unclear. The CDR3 extends over 14 amino acids. Germline V gene sequence: CDR1 SGHNT, CDR2 YENEEA. Trimming removed 3 bases at V and 4 bases at J, with 12 bases between. The CDR3 spells CASSFLTMGTEAFF. The DNA for the CDR3 is TGTGCCAGCAGCTTCCTAACCATGGGCACTGAAGCTTTCTTT.

This clonotype came up a few times. This chain connects TRBV5-1 to TRBJ2-1; possibly TRBD2 for D (6 bases). Trimming took off 0 bases at V and 8 bases at J, with 21 bases between the two ends. The CDR3 is made up of 17 amino acids. CDR1 is SGHRS, CDR2 YFSETQ, per germline. The CDR3 region is CASSLGPGGSYLDEQFF. The CDR3 DNA sequence: TGCGCCAGCAGCTTGGGCCCTGGGGGGAGTTATCTGGATGAGCAGTTCTTC.

CDR3 in amino acids: CASSLLDSGANVLTF. The CDR3 region has the DNA TGTGCCAGCAGCCTTTTGGACTCTGGGGCCAACGTCCTGACTTTC. This chain links TRBV7-3 with TRBJ2-6; no reliable D call. The V end was cut by 5 bases, the J end by 0 bases, with 8 bases between. Looked up from germline, CDR1 is SGHTA and CDR2 is FQGTGA. CDR3 size: 15 residues.

This clonotype showed up just a few times. The chain recombines TRBV19 with TRBJ1-1, with a possible D match to TRBD1 (6 bases). Germline values: CDR1 LNHDA, CDR2 SQIVND (reference sequence). The CDR3 runs to 15 residues. V was clipped by 2 bases and J by 6 bases, with 16 bases between them. The CDR3 reads CASSIFGGWAAEAFF. The CDR3 coding sequence is TGTGCCAGTAGTATATTTGGGGGCTGGGCGGCTGAAGCTTTCTTT.

This clonotype was recorded many times. CDR3 region: CAWKRGQRTTNEKLFF. Here the CDR3 DNA reads TGTGCCTGGAAGCGTGGGCAACGAACAACTAATGAAAAACTGTTTTTT. The rearrangement uses TRBV30 and TRBJ1-4; D not resolved. CDR1 is GTSNPN, CDR2 SVGIG, per germline (reference sequence). Trimming pared 4 bases from V and 0 bases from J, leaving 15 bases between. This CDR3 contains 16 residues.

In this sample, this clonotype turned up many times. The genes are TRBV6-2 or TRBV6-3 and TRBJ2-1, with 10 bases identical to TRBD2. Germline loops: CDR1 MNHEY, CDR2 SVGEGT. V dropped 5 bases and J dropped 4; count of bases not matched to a gene: 5. The CDR3 has 15 amino acids. Written as DNA, the CDR3 is TGTGCCAGCAGTCAGGGACTAGCGCTTTACAATGAGCAGTTCTTC. It encodes CASSQGLALYNEQFF.

This clonotype was observed at least ten times. The chain employs TRBV27 and TRBJ2-1; 7 bases are shared with TRBD2. This CDR3 spans 15 amino acids. Germline V gene sequence: CDR1 MNHEY, CDR2 SMNVEV (reference sequence). J lost 3 bases, V lost 5 bases, and 7 bases had no gene match. Here the CDR3 reads CASSRGRDHYNEQFF. The CDR3, as DNA: TGTGCCAGCAGTCGTGGGAGGGACCACTACAATGAGCAGTTCTTC.

The rearrangement joins TRBV7-2 to TRBJ2-1; TRBD2 agrees at 13 bases. With 4 bases clipped from V and 9 bases from J, the junction kept 6 bases outside the gene matches. Germline V gene data show CDR1 as SGHTA and CDR2 as FQGNSA. This CDR3 spans 15 amino acids. The CDR3 DNA follows: TGTGCCAGCAGCTCCAATAGACTAGCGGGAGGTGAGCAGTTCTTC. Residues: CASSSNRLAGGEQFF.

This clonotype was seen repeatedly, ten times or more. CDR3 in DNA: TGTGCCAGCAGCTTAAGATCGCGGGCTAGAAACAATGAGCAGTTCTTC. Translating it yields CASSLRSRARNNEQFF. This chain links TRBV7-3 with TRBJ2-1; a possible D gene is TRBD2 (5 bases). The V and J ends lost 1 base and 5 bases respectively, with 15 bases between them. CDR3 size: 16 residues. Germline V gives CDR1 SGHTA, CDR2 FQGTGA.

This clonotype was observed at least ten times. This sequence joins TRBV12-3 or TRBV12-4 and TRBJ2-1; no clear D. V was trimmed by 6 bases and J by 8 bases, leaving 11 bases between them. This CDR3 comprises 12 residues. The CDR3 nucleotides read TGTGCCAGCAGCCCCAGGTTCGATGAGCAGTTCTTC. Translating gives CASSPRFDEQFF.

This clonotype appeared a few times. The J gene is TRBJ2-1, the V gene TRBV14; 9 bases line up with TRBD2. The CDR3 length is 13 residues. Germline V gene data show CDR1 as SGHDN and CDR2 as FVKESK. Losses at the gene ends were 1 base for V and 15 bases for J; bases not matched to a gene: 7. Written as DNA, the CDR3 is TGTGCCAGCAGCCAAGTAGCGGGAGAGACACTGTTCTTC. Its translation is CASSQVAGETLFF.

This clonotype was picked up many times. V usage is TRBV28 and J usage is TRBJ1-2, with D maybe TRBD1 (6 bases). V shed 11 bases and J shed 1 base, with 20 bases lying between them. This CDR3 is built from 15 residues. Germline V CDR1 and CDR2: MDHEN, SYDVKM. The CDR3 DNA follows: TGTGCCCTTCGTAGGGGGGGACTGGGTAACTATGGCTACACCTTC. Protein sequence: CALRRGGLGNYGYTF.

The V gene is TRBV6-2 or TRBV6-3, the J gene TRBJ2-2, with 8 bases identical to TRBD2. The CDR3 covers 17 residues. The germline V gene has CDR1 MNHEY and CDR2 SVGEGT. Trimming took 2 bases from V and 5 from J; bases not matched to a gene: 10. The CDR3 is CASSYGASGFRTGELFF. The CDR3 DNA is TGTGCCAGCAGTTACGGAGCTAGCGGGTTTAGGACCGGGGAGCTGTTTTTT.

This clonotype was observed at least ten times. The V call is TRBV18, the J call TRBJ1-5; D gene ambiguous. Germline assignment: CDR1 KGHSH and CDR2 LQKENI. CDR3 length: 16 amino acids. V lost 3 bases and J lost 6, with 18 bases in between. The CDR3 here is CASSPSTPRAGQPQHF. DNA of the CDR3: TGTGCCAGCTCACCCTCGACACCAAGAGCAGGTCAGCCCCAGCATTTT.

This clonotype was seen more than once but under ten times. The chain is built from TRBV27 and TRBJ1-5; no clear D gene. The CDR3 covers 16 residues. Trimming shortened V by 4 bases and J by 5 bases, and 18 bases separated the two germline ends. Germline V gene lookup returns CDR1 MNHEY and CDR2 SMNVEV (reference sequence). In DNA, the CDR3 is TGTGCCAGCAGTTCCCTCGACGCCTTAGCATATCAGCCCCAGCATTTT. Translated, it gives CASSSLDALAYQPQHF.

The chain uses TRBV24-1 and TRBJ2-3, with 7 bases fitting TRBD1. The V segment lost 7 bases and the J segment 7 bases; nucleotides outside the gene matches: 13. The CDR3 length is 15 residues. Looked up from germline, CDR1 is KGHDR and CDR2 is SFDVKD. CDR3 nucleotides: TGTGCCACCAGCCGCCCGGGACAGACGATGCATACGCAGTATTTT. Its protein product is CATSRPGQTMHTQYF.

This chain connects TRBV6-1 to TRBJ2-7, with D perhaps TRBD2 (6 bases). The V and J ends lost 6 bases and 4 bases respectively, with 16 bases between them. The CDR3 has 14 residues. Germline CDR1 reads MNHNS; CDR2 reads SASEGT. The CDR3 DNA reads TGTGCCAGCAGACCGGGGGAATTCCTATACGAGCAGTACTTC. Amino acids: CASRPGEFLYEQYF.

This clonotype came up many times. The chain links TRBV19 to TRBJ1-1; TRBD1 might be the D (5 bases). V gave up 4 bases and J gave up 4 bases, with 13 bases separating them. The CDR3 contains 14 residues. CDR1 and CDR2 from the germline V gene are LNHDA and SQIVND (reference sequence). CDR3 sequence (DNA): TGTGCCAGTAGTAATCAGGGTGTCATCACTGAAGCTTTCTTT. This encodes CASSNQGVITEAFF.

The rearrangement links TRBV6-1 to TRBJ2-7; 9 nucleotides agree with TRBD1. The CDR3 totals 14 residues. Germline trimming cut 4 bases from V and 2 bases from J; bases unmatched to any gene: 3. CDR1 and CDR2 from the germline V gene are MNHNS and SASEGT. The CDR3 nucleotides are TGTGCCAGCAGTGGGCGGGACAGGGCCTACGAGCAGTACTTC. Translation: CASSGRDRAYEQYF.

This clonotype has a handful of counts. The chain joins TRBV12-3 or TRBV12-4 to TRBJ1-5; 9 bases are a match to TRBD1. The CDR3 loop spans 15 amino acids. The V and J ends lost 4 bases and 3 bases, in that order; junction bases with no gene match: 4. Here the CDR3 DNA reads TGTGCCAGCAGTTGGGGGACAGGGCCCAATCAGCCCCAGCATTTT. Translation: CASSWGTGPNQPQHF.

The chain joins TRBV19 to TRBJ1-5; a weak D match, TRBD1 (5 bases). This CDR3 comprises 16 residues. V was trimmed by 3 bases and J by 7 bases, leaving 19 bases between them. Per the germline V gene, CDR1 is LNHDA and CDR2 is SQIVND (reference sequence). Here the CDR3 reads CASSIPSPVDSQPQHF. The CDR3 DNA follows: TGTGCCAGTAGTATCCCCTCGCCCGTTGACAGCCAGCCCCAGCATTTT.

This clonotype was detected many times. The V call is TRBV6-2 or TRBV6-3, the J call TRBJ2-7, with 9 nucleotides matching TRBD2. V was pared by 5 bases and J by 2 bases, with 4 bases of the junction left unmatched. The CDR3 contains 14 residues. CDR1 MNHEY and CDR2 SVGEGT come from the germline V gene. CDR3: CASSDGTSTYEQYF. The CDR3 coding sequence is TGTGCCAGCAGTGACGGGACTAGCACCTACGAGCAGTACTTC.

The CDR3: CASSPQGAGGYTF. CDR3 in DNA: TGTGCCAGCAGCCCCCAGGGGGCGGGTGGCTACACCTTC. V gene TRBV7-3 combines with J gene TRBJ1-2; 8 nucleotides agree with TRBD1. Unmatched junction bases numbered 6, after V lost 5 bases and J lost 7 bases. CDR3 length: 13 residues. CDR1 and CDR2 from the germline V gene are SGHTA and FQGTGA.

The sample holds many counts of this clonotype. The J gene is TRBJ2-3, the V gene TRBV27; D unresolved. The CDR3 is 15 amino acids. Germline CDR1 is MNHEY and CDR2 is SMNVEV (reference sequence). The ends were cut back, 3 bases at V and 0 bases at J, with 10 bases in the middle. CDR3 nucleotides: TGTGCCAGCAGTTTCTATCAACCTAGCACAGATACGCAGTATTTT. It specifies CASSFYQPSTDTQYF.

This clonotype was counted between two and nine times. The V call is TRBV20-1, the J call TRBJ2-7; D not certain. Germline CDR1 DFQATT, CDR2 SNEGSKA (reference sequence). The CDR3 loop spans 14 amino acids. Between the trimmed V and J ends, which lost 5 bases and 0 bases, there was a span of 14 bases. For the CDR3, the DNA is TGCAGTGCTTTGTCAGGAGATATCTCCTACGAGCAGTACTTC. As protein: CSALSGDISYEQYF.